This TCR beta chain stems from a study of T cell responses to AZD1222 COVID-19 vaccine (dated by TCRdb to the early 2020s). Study-wide context: AZD1222 recipients whose second dose came at about 4 weeks and those whose second dose came at about 12 weeks were combined into one group, since spike-specific TCR depth and breadth did not differ between the two schedules. A total of 233 trial participants underwent TCR sequencing, of whom more than 200 had received two doses of AZD1222 and 26 had received two doses of the MenACWY control vaccine. Trial participants were enrolled by age into subgroups of 18-55, 56-69 and 70-plus years, and around 150, 29 and 61 TCR-sequenced participants, respectively, were included in these subgroups. Results and caveats for the whole study, not just this receptor: Participants were mostly white British and included more females than males, and it was suggested by the authors that clonal diversity may have been underestimated. Conclusions about previously exposed vaccinees were limited because only six AZD1222 recipients were SARS-CoV-2 seropositive at baseline. Because no day 14 peak-response samples were available, repertoires were characterized only after the peak T cell response. Reportedly, almost half of the unique spike-specific TCRs recognized epitopes lying outside the regions that are mutated in the B.1.351 and B.1.1.7 variants. The vaccine-associated CD4 TCRs covered the entire spike protein, and the dominant responses fell in regions 160-218 and 743-854. After two AZD1222 doses, both the breadth and the depth of spike-specific TCRs were significantly higher than at day 0 and than in MenACWY recipients. In the small 56-69-year group, the increase in depth fell short of significance, most likely because of low power.

The CDR1 and CDR2 encoded by the germline V gene (reference sequence) are LNHDA and SQIVND. Trimming removed 3 bases from V and 10 bases from J, leaving 19 bases between the germline ends. From the cysteine through the phenylalanine, the CDR3 covers 16 amino acids. The entry retains the CDR3 DNA only, 48 bases that are in frame from base 1. The CDR3 regions of human TCRbeta chains were analyzed by immunosequencing. In the source study's methods: TCRs in the repertoires were compared against a reference library of SARS-CoV-2-specific TCRs that had been generated with the MIRA antigen-specificity platform. Breadth meant the fraction of unique TCRs that were SARS-CoV-2-associated, whereas depth meant the fraction of total T cells that were SARS-CoV-2-associated. Using the MIRA data, each spike-specific TCR was mapped to the spike region that the TCR reacts to and placed in a CD4 or CD8 class. Log10-transformed breadth and depth values were compared by one-way ANOVA with Sidak's multiple comparisons tests. The table comes from immuneACCESS by way of TCRdb, which keeps in-frame sequences with V and J called. Part of the clones is missing from these tables; in studies checked, under half for an unresolved V gene and the rest for unknown reasons. The DNA gave D and trimming, while V, J and clone size come from that table. Counted in this sample were about 180,000 clones; roughly nine tenths of them appeared once. The ten largest account for approximately 1.4% of the sample.

As to this clone: Its antigen has not been determined. Base qualities were left out, and no much larger clone turns up one base away.

According to the study, the label for this sample's time point signals: baseline before first vaccination. The vaccinee samples were drawn from two UK trials, COV001 and COV002, one of which was a single-blind randomized controlled phase 2/3 trial testing AZD1222 (ChAdOx1 nCoV-19) in healthy adults. Trial participant PBMC samples were collected at day 0 and day 28 after the second dose for TCRbeta chain sequencing. The sequence links TRBV19 to TRBJ1-6; too little of a D gene remains to name it. This TCR derives from an adult in good health. This specimen was peripheral blood, taken on day 0 of AZD1222 vaccination. The nucleotides read TGTGCCAGTAGTATCTTGGAGAGGGAAGGTTGGTCACCCCTCCACTTT. Its protein product is CASSILEREGWSPLHF.